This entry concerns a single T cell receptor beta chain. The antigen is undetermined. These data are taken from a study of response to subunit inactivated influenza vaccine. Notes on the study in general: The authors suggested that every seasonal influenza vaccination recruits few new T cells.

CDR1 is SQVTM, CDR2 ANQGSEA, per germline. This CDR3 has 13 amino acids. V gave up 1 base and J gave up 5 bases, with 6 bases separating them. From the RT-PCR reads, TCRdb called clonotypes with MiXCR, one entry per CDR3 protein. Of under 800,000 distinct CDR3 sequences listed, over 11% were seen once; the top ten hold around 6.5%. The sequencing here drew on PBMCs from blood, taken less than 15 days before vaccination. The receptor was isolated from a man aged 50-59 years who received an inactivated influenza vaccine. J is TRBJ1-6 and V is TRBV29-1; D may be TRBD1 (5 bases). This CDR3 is CSVEVGDNSPLHF. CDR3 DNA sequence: TGCAGCGTTGAAGTGGGGGATAATTCACCCCTCCACTTT.